This T cell receptor (beta chain) came from a study of high-grade serous ovarian cancer treatment subgroups. The wider study: Mean per sample: approximately 13,000 reads, 6,000 to 8,000 unique TCR beta rearrangements. Findings and limits, study-wide: Same-patient tumor repertoires overlapped at roughly 0.1 to 0.85; different patients barely overlapped. Only CDR3 was analyzed; CDR1 and CDR2 were not.

Note on this clone: Antigen unknown.

The ends were cut back, 10 bases at V and 6 bases at J, with 18 bases in the middle. CDR3 length equals 14 residues. Per germline, CDR1 MNHEY and CDR2 SMNVEV (reference sequence). Clones were read by immunoSEQ multiplex PCR, and TCRdb kept only the in-frame ones, dropping some. The data show thousands of clones, about three quarters seen once. Tumor tissue was taken before any definitive surgery or chemotherapy was given. This clonotype originated in a human donor with high-grade serous ovarian cancer. The chain employs TRBV27 and TRBJ2-2; tentatively, D is TRBD1 or TRBD2 (6 bases each). Sequenced input: tumor tissue. Here the CDR3 reads CATRLGGSSGELFF. The CDR3, as DNA: TGTGCCACCAGGTTGGGGGGCAGCTCCGGGGAGCTGTTTTTT.